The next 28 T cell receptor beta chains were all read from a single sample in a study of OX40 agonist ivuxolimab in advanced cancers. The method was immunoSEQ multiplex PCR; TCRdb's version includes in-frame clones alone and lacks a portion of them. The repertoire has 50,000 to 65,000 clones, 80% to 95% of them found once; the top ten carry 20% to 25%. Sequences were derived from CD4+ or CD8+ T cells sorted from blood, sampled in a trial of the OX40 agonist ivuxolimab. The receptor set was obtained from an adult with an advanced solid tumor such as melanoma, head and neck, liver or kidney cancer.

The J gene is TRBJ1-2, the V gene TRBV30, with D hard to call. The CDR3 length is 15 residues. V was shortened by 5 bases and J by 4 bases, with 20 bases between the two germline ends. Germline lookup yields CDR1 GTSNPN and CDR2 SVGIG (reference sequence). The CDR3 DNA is TGTGCCTGGGGTACCGCCTGTAGGGCCCGCTATGGCTACACCTTC. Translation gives CAWGTACRARYGYTF.

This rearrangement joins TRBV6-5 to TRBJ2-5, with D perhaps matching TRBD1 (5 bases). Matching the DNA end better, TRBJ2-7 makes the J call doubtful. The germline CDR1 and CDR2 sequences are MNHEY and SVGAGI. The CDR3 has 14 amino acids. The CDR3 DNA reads TGTGCCAGCAGTCCCCAGGACACCTCCTACGAGCAGTACTTC. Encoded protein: CASSPQDTSYEQYF.

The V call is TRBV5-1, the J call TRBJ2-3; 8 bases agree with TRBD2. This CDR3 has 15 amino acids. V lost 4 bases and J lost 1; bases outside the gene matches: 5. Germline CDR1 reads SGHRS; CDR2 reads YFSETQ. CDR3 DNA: TGCGCCAGCAGCGTACTTAGCGGGGGCACAGATACGCAGTATTTT. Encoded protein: CASSVLSGGTDTQYF.

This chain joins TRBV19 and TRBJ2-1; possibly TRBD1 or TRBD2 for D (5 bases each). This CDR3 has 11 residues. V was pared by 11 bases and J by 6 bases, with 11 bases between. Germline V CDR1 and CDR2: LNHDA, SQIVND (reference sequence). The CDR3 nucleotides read TGTGCCGTTGGGGGTGGCAATGAGCAGTTCTTC. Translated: CAVGGGNEQFF.

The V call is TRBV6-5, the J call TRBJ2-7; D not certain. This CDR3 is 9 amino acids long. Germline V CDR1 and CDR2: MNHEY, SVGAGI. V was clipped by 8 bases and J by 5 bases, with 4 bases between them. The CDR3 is CASGHEQYF. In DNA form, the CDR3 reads TGTGCCAGCGGGCACGAGCAGTACTTC.

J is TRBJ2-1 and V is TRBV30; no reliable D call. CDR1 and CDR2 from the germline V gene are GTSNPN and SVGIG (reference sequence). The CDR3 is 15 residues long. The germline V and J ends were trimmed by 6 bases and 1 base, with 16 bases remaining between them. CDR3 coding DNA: TGTGCCTGCCCAAGGACCGTTTATTCCTACAATGAGCAGTTCTTC. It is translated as CACPRTVYSYNEQFF.

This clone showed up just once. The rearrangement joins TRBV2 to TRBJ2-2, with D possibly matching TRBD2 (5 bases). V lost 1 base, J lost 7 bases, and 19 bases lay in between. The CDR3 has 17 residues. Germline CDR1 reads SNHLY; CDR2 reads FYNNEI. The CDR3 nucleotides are TGTGCCAGCAGTGAAGAGGGCCTAGCATTAGATGACGGGGAGCTGTTTTTT. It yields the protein CASSEEGLALDDGELFF.

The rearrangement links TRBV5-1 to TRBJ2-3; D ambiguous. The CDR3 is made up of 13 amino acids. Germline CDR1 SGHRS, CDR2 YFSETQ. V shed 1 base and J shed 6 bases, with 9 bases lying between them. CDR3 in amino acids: CASSLLGPDTQYF. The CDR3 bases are TGCGCCAGCAGCTTGTTGGGCCCGGATACGCAGTATTTT. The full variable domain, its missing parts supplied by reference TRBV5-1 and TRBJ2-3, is KAGVTQTPRYLIKTRGQQVTLSCSPISGHRSVSWYQQTPGQGLQFLFEYFSETQRNKGNFPGRFSGRQFSNSRSEMNVSTLELGDSALYLCASSLLGPDTQYFGPGTRLTVL.

CDR3 sequence reads: CAISAIETQYF. The CDR3 DNA sequence: TGTGCCATCAGTGCAATAGAGACCCAGTACTTC. This chain links TRBV10-3 with TRBJ2-5; D remains unclear. With 4 bases removed from V and 4 bases from J, the gap between germline ends came to 4 bases. The CDR3 contains 11 residues. The germline CDR1 and CDR2 sequences are ENHRY and SYGVKD.

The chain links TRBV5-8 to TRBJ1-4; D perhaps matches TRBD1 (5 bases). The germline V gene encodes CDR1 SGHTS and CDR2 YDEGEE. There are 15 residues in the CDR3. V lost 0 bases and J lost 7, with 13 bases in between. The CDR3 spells CASSLGGSGGEKLFF. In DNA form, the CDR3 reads TGTGCCAGCAGCTTGGGGGGGTCAGGCGGTGAAAAACTGTTTTTT.

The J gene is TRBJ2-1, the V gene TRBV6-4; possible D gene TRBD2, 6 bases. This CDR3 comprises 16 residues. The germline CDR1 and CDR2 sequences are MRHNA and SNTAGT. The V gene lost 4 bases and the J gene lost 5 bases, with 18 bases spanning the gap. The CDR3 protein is CASSANRLVPDNEQFF. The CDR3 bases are TGTGCCAGCAGTGCAAATCGACTAGTACCCGACAATGAGCAGTTCTTC.

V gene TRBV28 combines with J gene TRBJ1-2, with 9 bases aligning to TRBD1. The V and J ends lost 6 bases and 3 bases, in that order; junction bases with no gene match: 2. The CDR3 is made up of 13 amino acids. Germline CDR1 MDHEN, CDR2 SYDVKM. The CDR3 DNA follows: TGTGCCAGCAGGCGACAGGGGGACTATGGCTACACCTTC. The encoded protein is CASRRQGDYGYTF.

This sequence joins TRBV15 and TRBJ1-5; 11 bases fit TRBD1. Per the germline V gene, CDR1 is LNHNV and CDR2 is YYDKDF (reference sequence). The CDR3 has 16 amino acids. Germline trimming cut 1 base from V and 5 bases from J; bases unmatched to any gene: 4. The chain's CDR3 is CATSRAGTGGYQPQHF. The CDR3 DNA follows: TGTGCCACCAGCAGAGCCGGGACAGGGGGTTATCAGCCCCAGCATTTT.

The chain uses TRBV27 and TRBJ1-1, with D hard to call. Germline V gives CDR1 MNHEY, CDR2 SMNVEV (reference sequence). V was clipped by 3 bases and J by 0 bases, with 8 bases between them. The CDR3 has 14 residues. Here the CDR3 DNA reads TGTGCCAGCAGTTTGGCCAGCGTGAACACTGAAGCTTTCTTT. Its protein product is CASSLASVNTEAFF.

The CDR3 is CASRMTWSGTDTQYF. The CDR3 region has the DNA TGCGCCAGCAGGATGACCTGGAGCGGCACAGATACGCAGTATTTT. The V call is TRBV5-1, the J call TRBJ2-3; D not certain. CDR3 length: 15 residues. Trimming took 5 bases from V and 1 from J, leaving 14 bases between them. Per germline, CDR1 SGHRS and CDR2 YFSETQ.

This CDR3 is CASSPRPDRGYGYTF. The CDR3 coding sequence is TGTGCCAGCAGCCCTAGGCCCGACAGGGGGTATGGCTACACCTTC. The rearrangement uses TRBV11-2 and TRBJ1-2; 9 bases are shared with TRBD1. Germline loops: CDR1 SGHAT, CDR2 FQNNGV. This CDR3 spans 15 amino acids. V trimming: 5 bases; J trimming: 5 bases; junction bases outside the gene matches: 9.

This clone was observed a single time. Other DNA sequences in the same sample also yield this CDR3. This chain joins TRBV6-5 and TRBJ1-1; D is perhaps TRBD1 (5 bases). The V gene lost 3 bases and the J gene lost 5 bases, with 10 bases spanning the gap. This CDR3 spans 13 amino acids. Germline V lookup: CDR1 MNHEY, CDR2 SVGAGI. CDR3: CASSYPGGTEAFF. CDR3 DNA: TGTGCCAGCAGTTATCCGGGGGGGACTGAAGCTTTCTTT.

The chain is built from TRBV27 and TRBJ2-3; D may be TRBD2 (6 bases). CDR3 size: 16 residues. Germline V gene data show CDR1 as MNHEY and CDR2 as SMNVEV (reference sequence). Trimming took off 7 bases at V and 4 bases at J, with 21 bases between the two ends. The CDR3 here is CASTSLQRAFPDTQYF. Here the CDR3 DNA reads TGTGCCAGCACAAGTTTGCAGCGGGCCTTTCCAGATACGCAGTATTTT.

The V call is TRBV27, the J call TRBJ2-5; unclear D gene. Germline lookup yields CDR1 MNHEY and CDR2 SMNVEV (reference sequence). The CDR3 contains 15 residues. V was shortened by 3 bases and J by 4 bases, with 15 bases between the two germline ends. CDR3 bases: TGTGCCAGCAGTTTTACCGGGTCCCGAGGAGAGACCCAGTACTTC. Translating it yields CASSFTGSRGETQYF.

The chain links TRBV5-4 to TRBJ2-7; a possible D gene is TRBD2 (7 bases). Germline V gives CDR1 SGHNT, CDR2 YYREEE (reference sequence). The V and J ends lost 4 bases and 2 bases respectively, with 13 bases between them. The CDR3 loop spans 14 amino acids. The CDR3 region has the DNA TGTGCCAGCAGCCTAGGGGGGGTCGCCTACGAGCAGTACTTC. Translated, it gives CASSLGGVAYEQYF.

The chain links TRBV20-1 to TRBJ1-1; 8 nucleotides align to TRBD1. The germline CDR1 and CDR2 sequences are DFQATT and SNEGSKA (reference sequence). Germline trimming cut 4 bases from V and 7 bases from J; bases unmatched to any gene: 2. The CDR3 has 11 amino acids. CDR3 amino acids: CSANRGGEAFF. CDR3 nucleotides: TGCAGTGCTAACAGGGGGGGTGAAGCTTTCTTT.

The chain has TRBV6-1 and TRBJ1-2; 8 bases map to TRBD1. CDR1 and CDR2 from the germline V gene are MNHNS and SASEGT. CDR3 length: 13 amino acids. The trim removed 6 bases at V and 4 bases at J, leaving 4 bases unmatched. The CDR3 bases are TGTGCCAGCAGGGACAGGGAACCCTATGGCTACACCTTC. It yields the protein CASRDREPYGYTF.

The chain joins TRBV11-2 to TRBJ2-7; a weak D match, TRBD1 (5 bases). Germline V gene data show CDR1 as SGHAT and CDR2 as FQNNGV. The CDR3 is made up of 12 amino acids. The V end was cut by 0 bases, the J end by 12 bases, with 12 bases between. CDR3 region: CASSLDGAPLYF. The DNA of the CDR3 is TGTGCCAGCAGCTTAGATGGGGCACCGCTGTACTTC.

This CDR3 reads CASSARQDGYEQYF. CDR3 coding DNA: TGTGCCAGCAGTGCCCGACAGGACGGCTACGAGCAGTACTTC. V is TRBV6-5 and J is TRBJ2-7; possibly TRBD1 for D (6 bases). CDR3 length equals 14 residues. V lost 5 bases and J lost 3, with 14 bases in between. CDR1 and CDR2 (germline): MNHEY, SVGAGI.

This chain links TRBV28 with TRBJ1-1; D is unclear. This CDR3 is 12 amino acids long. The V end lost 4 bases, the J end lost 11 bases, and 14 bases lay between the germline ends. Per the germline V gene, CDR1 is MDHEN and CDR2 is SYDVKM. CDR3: CASSSAVVEAFF. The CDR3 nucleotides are TGTGCCAGCAGTTCCGCGGTGGTTGAGGCTTTCTTT.

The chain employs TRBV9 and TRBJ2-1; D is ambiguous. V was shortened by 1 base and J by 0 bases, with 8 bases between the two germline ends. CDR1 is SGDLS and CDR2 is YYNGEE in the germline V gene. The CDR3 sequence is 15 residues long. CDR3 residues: CASSVYISSYNEQFF. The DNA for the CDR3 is TGTGCCAGCAGCGTATATATTAGCTCCTACAATGAGCAGTTCTTC.

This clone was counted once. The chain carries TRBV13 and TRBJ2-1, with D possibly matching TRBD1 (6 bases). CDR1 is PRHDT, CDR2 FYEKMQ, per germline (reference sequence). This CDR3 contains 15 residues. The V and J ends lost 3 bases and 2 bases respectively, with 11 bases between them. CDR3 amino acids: CASSFFTGTYNEQFF. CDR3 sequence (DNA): TGTGCCAGCAGCTTCTTTACAGGGACCTACAATGAGCAGTTCTTC.

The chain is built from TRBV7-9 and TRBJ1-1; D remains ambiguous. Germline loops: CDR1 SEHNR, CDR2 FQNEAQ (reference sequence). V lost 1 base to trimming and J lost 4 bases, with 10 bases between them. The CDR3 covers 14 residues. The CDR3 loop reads CASSLVGSGTEAFF. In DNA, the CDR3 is TGTGCCAGCAGCTTAGTAGGGTCCGGCACTGAAGCTTTCTTT.